This T cell receptor beta chain derives from a study of cytomegalovirus exposure and HLA in healthy donors. Findings and caveats of the study: Another analysis was done later, and it associated roughly 15,000 TCR beta sequences with HLA alleles at 0.05 false discovery rate.

A note on this clone: The target antigen is unknown.

In the PCR, 60 Vbeta and 13 Jbeta primers were used. Sequencing was performed with immunoSEQ multiplex PCR; in TCRdb, only in-frame clones are kept and a portion is missing. The sample includes approximately 150,000 clones, roughly 62% of them seen just once. Trimming shortened V by 4 bases and J by 4 bases, and 14 bases separated the two germline ends. Germline CDR1 is SGHVS and CDR2 is FQNEAQ. The CDR3 is 14 amino acids. The chain employs TRBV7-8 and TRBJ2-7; tentatively, D is TRBD1 (5 bases). The material sequenced was PBMCs. This sequence originates from a male donor in good health and CMV-seronegative. CDR3 bases: TGTGCCAGCAGCTCTCAACCGCAGGGTTACGAGCAGTACTTC. Its protein is CASSSQPQGYEQYF.